These T cell receptor beta chains were read from a single sample in a study of Ad26.COV2.S vaccination and SARS-CoV-2 variants. Using immunoSEQ multiplex PCR, the repertoire was profiled, and TCRdb retains in-frame clones only, with some absent. Here the sample spans hundreds of thousands of clones, around nine tenths being singletons. The sample here was peripheral blood, taken in a trial of Ad26.COV2.S vaccine versus placebo. These receptors came from a person aged 18 to 65 who received the Ad26.COV2.S COVID-19 vaccine or a placebo. CDR3s include the opening cysteine and the closing phenylalanine or tryptophan. The order of the fields is clone size, V gene, J gene, D gene, CDR3 DNA, CDR3 protein. The D gene is left open where the match is weak. Clone size is stated in some rows and not others, as once, few, many or a class when expanded.

>NA|TRBV19|TRBJ1-1|TRBD1
TGTGCCAGTAGTACGGACAGGGGGGGGACTGAAGCTTTCTTT
CASSTDRGGTEAFF
>NA|TRBV29-1|TRBJ2-1|NA
TGCAGCGGAAGGGGGACTGACGCCCTGGCCCAGTTCTTC
CSGRGTDALAQFF
>NA|TRBV2|TRBJ1-2|NA
TGTGCCAGCAGTTATGGGGAGGATGGCTACACCTTC
CASSYGEDGYTF
>NA|TRBV21-1|TRBJ1-1|NA
TGTGCCAGCAGACAGGGGGCTTTGGTGAACACTGAAGCTTTCTTT
CASRQGALVNTEAFF
>NA|TRBV30|TRBJ1-3|NA
TGTGCCTGGAGTGTCAAGGGTAGTGGAAACACCATATATTTT
CAWSVKGSGNTIYF
>few|TRBV6-5|TRBJ2-7|TRBD1
TGTGCCAGCAGTCGGGACAGGCTCTACGAGCAGTACTTC
CASSRDRLYEQYF
>few|TRBV4-1|TRBJ2-5|TRBD2
TGCGCCAGCAGCCCCTCAAGCGGGAGGGCGGCTAAATCGGCAGAGACCCAGTACTTC
CASSPSSGRAAKSAETQYF
>NA|TRBV6-2/TRBV6-3|TRBJ2-3|NA
TGTGCCAGCAGTTCCACATACCTGACTGTGACAGATACGCAGTATTTT
CASSSTYLTVTDTQYF
>NA|TRBV28|TRBJ1-6|NA
TGTGCCAGCAGCCCCAGGGTGGGGAGGTCACCCCTCCACTTT
CASSPRVGRSPLHF
>NA|TRBV7-2|TRBJ2-7|TRBD1
TGTGCCAGCAGCTTAGTTTCCGGGACAGGGTCCTACGAGCAGTACTTC
CASSLVSGTGSYEQYF
>NA|TRBV7-9|TRBJ1-3|NA
TGTGCCAGCAGCTATCAGGGAGCTGGAAACACCATATATTTT
CASSYQGAGNTIYF
>NA|TRBV28|TRBJ1-1|NA
TGTGCCAGCAGTTCCCCAGGGTACACTGAAGCTTTCTTT
CASSSPGYTEAFF
>NA|TRBV19|TRBJ2-6|TRBD1
TGTGCCAGTAGTATAGGGGCAGGGGGCGTTAAAACTGGGGCCAACGTCCTGACTTTC
CASSIGAGGVKTGANVLTF
>NA|TRBV4-1|TRBJ2-1|TRBD2
TGCGCCAGCAGCCCGGGCGGGAGGGCCAGTGATAGGTACGAGCAGTTCTTC
CASSPGGRASDRYEQFF
>NA|TRBV12-5|TRBJ1-2|NA
TGTGCTAGTGGTCCAGGACAGATGGGAGGCTACACCTTC
CASGPGQMGGYTF
>NA|TRBV10-3|TRBJ2-3|TRBD2
TGTGCCATCGGACGTAGCGGGAGGGTCACAGATACGCAGTATTTT
CAIGRSGRVTDTQYF
>NA|TRBV10-3|TRBJ2-5|NA
TGTGCCATCAGTGAGAGGGCAGAACAAGAGACCCAGTACTTC
CAISERAEQETQYF
>NA|TRBV5-1|TRBJ2-1|TRBD1
TGCGCCAGCAGCCCGACAGGGCTTAGCCCCTACAATGAGCAGTTCTTC
CASSPTGLSPYNEQFF
>NA|TRBV5-1|TRBJ1-1|TRBD1
TGCGCCAGCAGCCCGGGACAGGGGAACACTGAAGCTTTCTTT
CASSPGQGNTEAFF
>NA|TRBV6-4|TRBJ2-7|TRBD1
TGTGCCAGCAGTGACTTGTCCCCCCGGGACAGGCTTATGTCCGAGCAGTACTTC
CASSDLSPRDRLMSEQYF
>NA|TRBV19|TRBJ2-7|TRBD1
TGTGCCAGTAGTTCGAGGACAGGCCCCAACGAGCAGTACTTC
CASSSRTGPNEQYF
>NA|TRBV28|TRBJ2-7|NA
TGTGCTTGCACCGGGGACACCACCTACGAGCAGTACTTC
CACTGDTTYEQYF
>NA|TRBV24-1|TRBJ2-1|NA
TGTGCCACCAGTTCCGCGGGCGGGGACTCCTACAATGAGCAGTTCTTC
CATSSAGGDSYNEQFF
>NA|TRBV3-1/TRBV3-2|TRBJ2-7|NA
TGTGCCAGCAGCCAAGATCTCCCTTCCGAGCAGTACTTC
CASSQDLPSEQYF
>NA|TRBV29-1|TRBJ2-5|NA
TGCAGCGTCTACACGGGGGTCGAACAAGAGACCCAGTACTTC
CSVYTGVEQETQYF
>NA|TRBV5-4|TRBJ2-7|TRBD1
TGTGCCAGCAGCTTGGGTGGGACAGGGGGCTACGAGCAGTACTTC
CASSLGGTGGYEQYF
>NA|TRBV13|TRBJ2-4|NA
TGTGCCAGCAGCTTAGGAACCGGATTCCTAGCCAAAAACATTCAGTACTTC
CASSLGTGFLAKNIQYF
>NA|TRBV4-2|TRBJ1-2|NA
TGTGCCAGCAGCCAAGACGGGACTAGCTTCTATGGCTACACCTTC
CASSQDGTSFYGYTF
>NA|TRBV7-2|TRBJ1-4|NA
TGTGCCAGCAGCTTAGGCTCGGCAGGGAATGAAAAACTGTTTTTT
CASSLGSAGNEKLFF
>NA|TRBV27|TRBJ2-5|NA
TGTGCCAGCAGTTTTGTGGGAGGGACCCAGTACTTC
CASSFVGGTQYF
>NA|TRBV27|TRBJ2-3|TRBD2
TGTGCCAGCAGTTTAACCACGGCGGGAGTCACAGATACGCAGTATTTT
CASSLTTAGVTDTQYF
>NA|TRBV11-2|TRBJ2-2|NA
TGTGCCAGCACCCTAGACAGGATGAACACCGGGGAGCTGTTTTTT
CASTLDRMNTGELFF
>NA|TRBV4-1|TRBJ1-2|NA
TGCGCCAGCAGCCAAGAAAATTCGTTGAACCGACAGCCGAACTATGGCTACACCTTC
CASSQENSLNRQPNYGYTF
>NA|TRBV7-2|TRBJ1-2|NA
TGTGCCAGCAGGAAACAGACGGGAGATGGCTACACCTTC
CASRKQTGDGYTF
>NA|TRBV29-1|TRBJ2-1|TRBD2
TGCAGCACGGGAGGAAACAATGAGCAGTTCTTC
CSTGGNNEQFF
>NA|TRBV27|TRBJ2-7|TRBD2
TGTGCCAGCAGTTCCTGGGGGGGGACCGAGCAGTACTTC
CASSSWGGTEQYF
>NA|TRBV7-9|TRBJ2-1|NA
TGTGCCAGCAGCCCCCCCGGGACACTTTACAATGAGCAGTTCTTC
CASSPPGTLYNEQFF
>NA|TRBV9|TRBJ2-3|NA
TGTGCCAGCAGCGGGAGTAGCCCAGATACGCAGTATTTT
CASSGSSPDTQYF
>NA|TRBV27|TRBJ1-1|TRBD1
TGTGCCAGCGGTAGACAGGGGCCCTACACTGAAGCTTTCTTT
CASGRQGPYTEAFF
>NA|TRBV5-4|TRBJ2-5|TRBD1
TGTGCCAGCAGCCCTACGACAGGGGGCCAAGAGACCCAGTACTTC
CASSPTTGGQETQYF
>once|TRBV2|TRBJ1-3|NA
TGTGCCAGCAGTGAATCTTCCGCCTCTGGAAACACCATATATTTT
CASSESSASGNTIYF
>NA|TRBV9|TRBJ2-3|NA
TGTGCCAGCAGCGGTCCTCTAGCAGATACGCAGTATTTT
CASSGPLADTQYF
>NA|TRBV19|TRBJ1-5|NA
TGTGCCAGTAGTGCCCTTGGGGGGGTTCAGCCCCAGCATTTT
CASSALGGVQPQHF
>NA|TRBV12-3/TRBV12-4|TRBJ1-1|TRBD1
TGTGCCAGCCAGGGACAGCCCACTGAAGCTTTCTTT
CASQGQPTEAFF
>few|TRBV6-5|TRBJ1-1|TRBD1
TGTGCCAGCAGTCCTACAGGGGACACTGAAGCTTTCTTT
CASSPTGDTEAFF
>NA|TRBV6-1|TRBJ2-3|NA
TGTGCCAGCAGTGAATGGCGATCTAGCACAGATACGCAGTATTTT
CASSEWRSSTDTQYF
>few|TRBV12-3/TRBV12-4|TRBJ2-7|NA
TGTGCCAGCAGTTTGCAGGTAGGCGAGCAGTACTTC
CASSLQVGEQYF
>NA|TRBV29-1|TRBJ2-7|NA
TGCAGCGTTCGAGGCAGGGGAACCCACGAGCAGTACTTC
CSVRGRGTHEQYF
>NA|TRBV5-1|TRBJ2-1|TRBD1
TGCGCCAGCAGCTGGACAGGGGTCTACAATGAGCAGTTCTTC
CASSWTGVYNEQFF
>NA|TRBV30|TRBJ1-5|NA
TGTGCCTGGAGTGTACGTGGATCGGGTAATCAGCCCCAGCATTTT
CAWSVRGSGNQPQHF
>NA|TRBV6-2/TRBV6-3|TRBJ2-5|TRBD1
TGTGCCAGCAGTTACTCGCCCGGGACAGAGCCACAAGAGACCCAGTACTTC
CASSYSPGTEPQETQYF
>NA|TRBV6-2/TRBV6-3|TRBJ1-2|TRBD1
TGTGCCAGCAGTTCCACGGACAGGACCTATGGCTACACCTTC
CASSSTDRTYGYTF
>NA|TRBV6-5|TRBJ1-1|TRBD1
TGTGCCAGCAGTCCCGGGACAGTAAACACTGAAGCTTTCTTT
CASSPGTVNTEAFF
>NA|TRBV20-1|TRBJ2-3|NA
TGCAGTGCTGAAAGCACAGATACGCAGTATTTT
CSAESTDTQYF
>NA|TRBV25-1|TRBJ1-2|NA
TGTGCCAGCAGTGAAGCCACTTCCTATGGCTACACCTTC
CASSEATSYGYTF
>NA|TRBV19|TRBJ1-5|TRBD1
TGTGCCAGTAGTAGGGACAGGAGCAATCAGCCCCAGCATTTT
CASSRDRSNQPQHF
>NA|TRBV2|TRBJ2-7|NA
TGTGCCAGCAGTGATCGGGGGAGGGACAGCTACGAGCAGTACTTC
CASSDRGRDSYEQYF
>NA|TRBV5-1|TRBJ2-7|NA
TGCGCCAGCCGTCCGGGGCCTGGATCCTACGAGCAGTACTTC
CASRPGPGSYEQYF
>once|TRBV5-6|TRBJ1-1|TRBD1
TGTGCCAGCAGCCCGACCCCGACAGGGGGCACTGAAGCTTTCTTT
CASSPTPTGGTEAFF